These T cell receptor beta chains were read from a single sample in a study of shared clonotypes between healthy human individuals. Sequencing used immunoSEQ multiplex PCR; TCRdb keeps in-frame clones, though not all of them. The data show about 770,000 clones, over 60% seen once. The source material was memory CD4+ T cells sorted from blood. Receptor source: a woman in her twenties or thirties in good health. CDR3s include the opening cysteine and the closing phenylalanine or tryptophan. The order of the fields is V gene, clone size, D gene, J gene, CDR3 DNA, CDR3 protein. D genes are given only for firm matches. Expanded clones get a size class; other rows say once, few or many, or leave the size out.

>TRBV29-1|once|NA|TRBJ2-7
TGCAGCGTTGACAGGCAGGGGCCTCCCTACGAGCAGTACTTC
CSVDRQGPPYEQYF
>TRBV6-5|NA|NA|TRBJ1-2
TGTGCCAGCAGTTACTCCACCGGAAGGGACGGCTACACCTTC
CASSYSTGRDGYTF
>TRBV20-1|NA|TRBD1|TRBJ1-6
TGCAGCGCTAACAGGGGACCACCCCTCCACTTT
CSANRGPPLHF
>TRBV20-1|NA|NA|TRBJ2-7
TGCAGTGCTAGGCCCGATTACGAGCAGTACTTC
CSARPDYEQYF
>TRBV30|once|TRBD1|TRBJ2-6
TGTGCCTGGAGTGTACGACGCAGGGGGTCTGGGGCCAACGTCCTGACTTTC
CAWSVRRRGSGANVLTF
>TRBV7-6|NA|TRBD2|TRBJ2-2
TGTGCCAGCAGCTTGGGGGCTAGCGGGAGGGCCCACGGGGAGCTGTTTTTT
CASSLGASGRAHGELFF
>TRBV11-2|NA|TRBD2|TRBJ2-3
TGTGCCAGCAGCTTAATAGGAAGCGGGAAGACAGATACGCAGTATTTT
CASSLIGSGKTDTQYF
>TRBV5-1|NA|TRBD1|TRBJ2-3
TGCGCCAGCAGCTTTGTGATGGTGACAGGGGCTATGGGCACAGATACGCAGTATTTT
CASSFVMVTGAMGTDTQYF
>TRBV15|NA|TRBD1|TRBJ2-7
TGTGCCACCAGCAGTCGGAAAGACAGGGGTTCCTACGAGCAGTACTTC
CATSSRKDRGSYEQYF
>TRBV7-2|NA|NA|TRBJ2-3
TGTGCCAGCAGCTTAGGACAGACGACAGATACGCAGTATTTT
CASSLGQTTDTQYF
>TRBV10-1|NA|NA|TRBJ2-1
TGCGCCAGCAGTGAAAGGACCCCGGGCAATGAGCAGTTCTTC
CASSERTPGNEQFF
>TRBV7-2|NA|NA|TRBJ2-5
TGTGCCAGCAGCTTACCGGGGAACCAAGAGACCCAGTACTTC
CASSLPGNQETQYF
>TRBV25-1|NA|NA|TRBJ1-5
TGTGCCAGCAGTGAAGGGAGGGGCAATCAGCCCCAGCATTTT
CASSEGRGNQPQHF
>TRBV12-1|once|NA|TRBJ2-7
TGTGCCAGCAGCTCGATTCCGGGACAGGGGGCCTCCCCCTCCTACGAGCAGTACTTC
CASSSIPGQGASPSYEQYF
>TRBV6-4|NA|NA|TRBJ2-2
TGTGCCAGCAAGGCGGGGCGCAACACCGGGGAGCTGTTTTTT
CASKAGRNTGELFF
>TRBV11-2|NA|TRBD2|TRBJ2-3
TGTGCCAGCAGCCCGGTAGCGGGACACACAGATACGCAGTATTTT
CASSPVAGHTDTQYF
>TRBV5-1|once|TRBD2|TRBJ2-2
TGCGCCAGCAGTTCGGGACTAGGGGACACCGGGGAGCTGTTTTTT
CASSSGLGDTGELFF
>TRBV7-9|many|NA|TRBJ1-5
TGTGCCAGCAGCTTGTCAGGCGATAGCAATCAGCCCCAGCATTTT
CASSLSGDSNQPQHF
>TRBV21-1|NA|NA|TRBJ1-5
TGTGCCAGCAGCAAAGGGGCGACAGGGAATTCGGGCAATCAGCCCCAGCATTTT
CASSKGATGNSGNQPQHF
>TRBV2|NA|TRBD1|TRBJ2-7
TGTGCCAGCAGTGCGAGGCAGGGGGAAAGCTACGAGCAGTACTTC
CASSARQGESYEQYF
>TRBV6-1|few|TRBD2|TRBJ2-3
TGTGCCAGCAGTGAACAACCCCCGCCGACTAGCGGGTGGGATACGCAGTATTTT
CASSEQPPPTSGWDTQYF
>TRBV9|once|NA|TRBJ1-1
TGTGCCAGCAGCGTAGGAGATTGGTCAGGGGCCAGTCGCGGAGCTTTCTTT
CASSVGDWSGASRGAFF
>TRBV10-3|NA|TRBD1|TRBJ1-2
TGTGCCAATTCTGGACAGGAAAACTATGGCTACACCTTC
CANSGQENYGYTF
>TRBV19|NA|NA|TRBJ1-2
TGTGCCAGTAGTACTTATTCCGATTCTACAGGGAACTGGGGCTACACCTTC
CASSTYSDSTGNWGYTF
>TRBV25-1|many|TRBD1|TRBJ1-2
TGTGCCAGCTCTTTACTCGGGACAGATGGCTACACCTTC
CASSLLGTDGYTF
>TRBV21-1|many|NA|TRBJ1-5
TGTGCCAGCAGCAAAGCGGGCAGGACGATTAATCAGCCCCAGCATTTT
CASSKAGRTINQPQHF
>TRBV2|once|NA|TRBJ2-2
TGTGCCAGCAGCCGGGGGTTCCCCGGGGAGCTGTTTTTT
CASSRGFPGELFF
>TRBV27|few|TRBD1|TRBJ2-1
TGTGCCAGCAGTAAGAGGTTACCGGGACAGGATCACAATGAGCAGTTCTTC
CASSKRLPGQDHNEQFF
>TRBV6-5|NA|NA|TRBJ1-4
TGTGCCAGCATGGTTTCCCCTGCAACTAATGAAAAACTGTTTTTT
CASMVSPATNEKLFF
>TRBV29-1|NA|NA|TRBJ2-1
TGCAGCGTTTCCAAGGCTCGGGACAATGAGCAGTTCTTC
CSVSKARDNEQFF
>TRBV11-2|NA|NA|TRBJ2-1
TGTGCCAGCAGCTCTACCCTTACGGGAGACAATGAGCAGTTCTTC
CASSSTLTGDNEQFF
>TRBV7-9|NA|NA|TRBJ1-3
TGTGCCAGCAGCTCGCGGGGGGTCGTCTCTGGAAACACCATATATTTT
CASSSRGVVSGNTIYF
>TRBV6-6|NA|NA|TRBJ2-5
TGTGCCAGCAGTTACCCCCAAGGGGCAGAAGAGACCCAGTACTTC
CASSYPQGAEETQYF
>TRBV27|NA|TRBD2|TRBJ2-7
TGTGCCAGCAGAACCCTAGCGGGGACCTCCTACGAGCAGTACTTC
CASRTLAGTSYEQYF
>TRBV15|NA|NA|TRBJ1-4
TGTGCCACCAGCACGGACATCGCAACTAATGAAAAACTGTTTTTT
CATSTDIATNEKLFF
>TRBV6-8|NA|NA|TRBJ2-7
TGTGCCAGCAGTTACCCGGACGGATTCCTCTACGAGCAGTACTTC
CASSYPDGFLYEQYF
>TRBV6-1|NA|NA|TRBJ2-1
TGTGCCAGCAGTGTAACGGGCTCCTACAATGAGCAGTTCTTC
CASSVTGSYNEQFF
>TRBV5-1|many|TRBD2|TRBJ2-1
TGCGCCAGCAGCCCCGGGACTAGCGGGAATGAGCAGTTCTTC
CASSPGTSGNEQFF
>TRBV7-9|NA|TRBD1|TRBJ1-5
TGTGCCAGCAGCCTAAGGGACAGGGATCAGCCCCAGCATTTT
CASSLRDRDQPQHF
>TRBV5-4|NA|NA|TRBJ2-1
TGTGCCAGCAGCTTGGCCGAGAATGAGCAGTTCTTC
CASSLAENEQFF
>TRBV27|NA|TRBD1|TRBJ2-5
TGTGCCAGCAAAGCGGACAGGGCAATCCAAGAGACCCAGTACTTC
CASKADRAIQETQYF
>TRBV28|NA|NA|TRBJ1-5
TGTGCCAGCATCGCGGCGGGGGGCGCAGGTCAGCCCCAGCATTTT
CASIAAGGAGQPQHF
>TRBV2|few|NA|TRBJ1-2
TGTGCCAGCACAAAATCCGGGCAGGGCGGTAACTATGGCTACACCTTC
CASTKSGQGGNYGYTF
>TRBV7-2|NA|TRBD1|TRBJ1-2
TGTGCCAGCAGCCCCCGACAGGGAATAGATGGCTACACCTTC
CASSPRQGIDGYTF
>TRBV19|NA|TRBD1|TRBJ1-5
TGTGCCAGTAGTACCCTACCGGGACAGCAAAATCAGCCCCAGCATTTT
CASSTLPGQQNQPQHF
>TRBV5-5|NA|NA|TRBJ1-4
TGTGCCAGCAGCGACGGACGGTTTGAAAAACTGTTTTTT
CASSDGRFEKLFF